This TCR beta chain came from a study of blood T cells in healthy people across ages. General study points: TCR beta diversity per million T cells fell roughly linearly with age. There was no known CMV status for donors, so expanded clonotype changes were possibly confounded. Estimates of diversity drawn from one million T cells were considered underestimates.

A J-beta primer mix and a sample-barcoded 5' primer were used in a second PCR of about 7 to 12 cycles. MiXCR was run by TCRdb on the 5' RACE reads, yielding one entry per CDR3 protein. The table has approximately 1,700,000 distinct CDR3 sequences, 30% to 40% seen once; the top ten hold 23%. The V gene lost 2 bases and the J gene lost 10 bases, with 9 bases spanning the gap. CDR1 LGHDT and CDR2 YNNKEL come from the germline V gene (reference sequence). The CDR3 spans 13 residues. On this clonotype itself: Its antigen is not identified.

The TCR sequence derives from a human donor in good health. What was sequenced was blood. This rearrangement joins TRBV3-1 to TRBJ1-6; D gene ambiguous. The CDR3 DNA reads as TGTGCCAGCAGCCAATTCGCCCTGTCACCCCTCCACTTT. Translated, it gives CASSQFALSPLHF.